The 14 T cell receptor beta chains reported below all come from one sample, sequenced in a study of CD4+ T cells in melanoma. Only in-frame clones appear in the TCRdb table, and some are missing; sequencing was by immunoSEQ multiplex PCR. Among approximately 6,200 clones, around 68% were seen once, and the ten largest hold 20% to 25%. The specimen sequenced was cells from a culture (not recorded whether cultured in vitro). These receptor sequences come from a human donor with melanoma.

This rearrangement joins TRBV27 to TRBJ2-7; 8 positions match TRBD1. The CDR3 length is 12 residues. Per the germline V gene, CDR1 is MNHEY and CDR2 is SMNVEV (reference sequence). The junction had 3 bases not matched to a gene; V was cut back by 5 bases and J by 6 bases. The CDR3: CASSVTGAEQYF. The CDR3 bases are TGTGCCAGCAGTGTGACAGGGGCCGAGCAGTACTTC.

This rearrangement joins TRBV11-2 to TRBJ2-4; D is unresolved. The V end was cut by 0 bases, the J end by 0 bases, with 0 bases between. The CDR3 covers 13 residues. Germline V gene sequence: CDR1 SGHAT, CDR2 FQNNGV. The CDR3 protein is CASSLEAKNIQYF. For the CDR3, the DNA is TGTGCCAGCAGCTTAGAAGCCAAAAACATTCAGTACTTC. The entire variable domain, with the rest obtained from reference TRBV11-2 and TRBJ2-4, is as follows: EAGVAQSPRYKIIEKRQSVAFWCNPISGHATLYWYQQILGQGPKLLIQFQNNGVVDDSQLPKDRFSAERLKGVDSTLKIQPAKLEDSAVYLCASSLEAKNIQYFGAGTRLSVL.

This clone was observed a handful of times. The V and J genes are TRBV6-2 or TRBV6-3 and TRBJ2-3; 8 bases align to TRBD2. There are 14 residues in the CDR3. Germline V CDR1 and CDR2: MNHEY, SVGEGT. The V and J ends lost 2 bases and 4 bases, in that order; junction bases with no gene match: 2. This CDR3 reads CASSYIGGADTQYF. CDR3 nucleotide sequence: TGTGCCAGCAGTTACATCGGGGGGGCAGATACGCAGTATTTT.

This chain connects TRBV18 to TRBJ2-4; 10 nucleotides align to TRBD2. CDR1 KGHSH and CDR2 LQKENI come from the germline V gene. V trimming: 1 base; J trimming: 0 bases; junction bases outside the gene matches: 15. There are 21 residues in the CDR3. CDR3 DNA sequence: TGTGCCAGCTCACCACATCGAGCGGGGGGGCAATCGCACTTAGCCAAAAACATTCAGTACTTC. Encoded protein: CASSPHRAGGQSHLAKNIQYF.

This sequence joins TRBV21-1 and TRBJ1-3. TRBV21-1 is flagged as a pseudogene. This CDR3 spans 16 amino acids. In nucleotides, the CDR3 is TGTGCCAGCAGCAATGACGGTACTCGCTCTGGAAACACCATATATTTT. This translates into CASSNDGTRSGNTIYF.

Only a few counts were recorded for this clone. The chain joins TRBV7-3 to TRBJ2-2, with D unresolved. The V and J ends lost 2 bases and 1 base respectively, with 8 bases between them. CDR1 SGHTA and CDR2 FQGTGA come from the germline V gene. The CDR3 has 15 amino acids. CDR3 protein: CASSLGGVNTGELFF. DNA for the CDR3: TGTGCCAGCAGCTTAGGTGGGGTGAACACCGGGGAGCTGTTTTTT.

This clone has more than one count but fewer than ten. The chain is built from TRBV3-1 (or the pseudogene TRBV3-2) and TRBJ2-3; 8 bases fit TRBD2. Germline V gives CDR1 LGHDT, CDR2 YNNKEL (reference sequence). CDR3 size: 15 residues. V lost 4 bases and J lost 0; bases outside the gene matches: 3. CDR3 sequence reads: CASSPTSGSTDTQYF. The CDR3 DNA reads as TGTGCCAGCAGCCCAACTAGCGGCAGCACAGATACGCAGTATTTT.

This CDR3 is CASSIGNSVGETQYF. CDR3 nucleotide sequence: TGTGCCAGTAGTATAGGGAACTCCGTCGGGGAGACCCAGTACTTC. The rearrangement uses TRBV19 and TRBJ2-5; no reliable D call. CDR1 and CDR2 from the germline V gene are LNHDA and SQIVND (reference sequence). The CDR3 loop spans 15 amino acids. Between the trimmed V and J ends, which lost 1 base and 5 bases, there was a span of 14 bases.

This chain links TRBV19 with TRBJ1-2; the match to TRBD1 covers 9 bases. CDR1 and CDR2 (germline): LNHDA, SQIVND (reference sequence). V lost 10 bases and J lost 4; bases outside the gene matches: 7. The CDR3 extends over 13 amino acids. CDR3 bases: TGTGCCACCCGGGACAGGGCTTCCTATGGCTACACCTTC. Encoded protein: CATRDRASYGYTF. The full variable domain, its missing parts supplied by reference TRBV19 and TRBJ1-2, is DGGITQSPKYLFRKEGQNVTLSCEQNLNHDAMYWYRQDPGQGLRLIYYSQIVNDFQKGDIAEGYSVSREKKESFPLTVTSAQKNPTAFYLCATRDRASYGYTFGSGTRLTVV.

The rearrangement joins TRBV7-9 to TRBJ1-2; TRBD1 might be the D (5 bases). V gave up 4 bases and J gave up 8 bases, with 20 bases separating them. Germline V lookup: CDR1 SEHNR, CDR2 FQNEAQ (reference sequence). This CDR3 has 15 residues. The CDR3 DNA sequence: TGTGCCAGCAGCTCCGGGGACTCACCGAGAGGGGGCTACACCTTC. Amino acids: CASSSGDSPRGGYTF.

The chain is built from TRBV6-2 or TRBV6-3 and TRBJ2-2, with D maybe TRBD2 (5 bases). The V end was cut by 5 bases, the J end by 3 bases, with 7 bases between. The germline CDR1 and CDR2 sequences are MNHEY and SVGEGT. The CDR3 runs 13 residues. The DNA for the CDR3 is TGTGCCAGCAGTCCGGACTACACCGGGGAGCTGTTTTTT. It translates to CASSPDYTGELFF.

This chain uses TRBV4-1 with TRBJ1-1, with a weak D call TRBD1 (6 bases). Germline values: CDR1 MGHRA, CDR2 YSYEKL. The CDR3 loop spans 15 amino acids. V gave up 3 bases and J gave up 5 bases, with 16 bases separating them. CDR3 loop: CASSQASGARTEAFF. The CDR3 coding sequence is TGCGCCAGCAGCCAGGCTTCGGGGGCGCGGACTGAAGCTTTCTTT.

The J gene is TRBJ1-6, the V gene TRBV27, with 11 nucleotides matching TRBD1. Germline CDR1 MNHEY, CDR2 SMNVEV (reference sequence). Trimming cost V 1 base and J 10 bases; bases outside gene matches: 6. The CDR3 consists of 16 residues. The CDR3 nucleotides read TGTGCCAGCAGTTTATTCTTTGGGACAGGGGGATCACCCCTCCACTTT. It translates to CASSLFFGTGGSPLHF.

The chain combines TRBV5-4 with TRBJ2-7; 8 nucleotides line up with TRBD1. Per germline, CDR1 SGHNT and CDR2 YYREEE (reference sequence). The CDR3 runs to 15 residues. J gave up 2 bases and V 4 bases, and 8 bases lay outside the gene matches. The CDR3: CASSETGGPAYEQYF. In DNA, the CDR3 is TGTGCCAGCAGCGAAACAGGGGGACCGGCCTACGAGCAGTACTTC.